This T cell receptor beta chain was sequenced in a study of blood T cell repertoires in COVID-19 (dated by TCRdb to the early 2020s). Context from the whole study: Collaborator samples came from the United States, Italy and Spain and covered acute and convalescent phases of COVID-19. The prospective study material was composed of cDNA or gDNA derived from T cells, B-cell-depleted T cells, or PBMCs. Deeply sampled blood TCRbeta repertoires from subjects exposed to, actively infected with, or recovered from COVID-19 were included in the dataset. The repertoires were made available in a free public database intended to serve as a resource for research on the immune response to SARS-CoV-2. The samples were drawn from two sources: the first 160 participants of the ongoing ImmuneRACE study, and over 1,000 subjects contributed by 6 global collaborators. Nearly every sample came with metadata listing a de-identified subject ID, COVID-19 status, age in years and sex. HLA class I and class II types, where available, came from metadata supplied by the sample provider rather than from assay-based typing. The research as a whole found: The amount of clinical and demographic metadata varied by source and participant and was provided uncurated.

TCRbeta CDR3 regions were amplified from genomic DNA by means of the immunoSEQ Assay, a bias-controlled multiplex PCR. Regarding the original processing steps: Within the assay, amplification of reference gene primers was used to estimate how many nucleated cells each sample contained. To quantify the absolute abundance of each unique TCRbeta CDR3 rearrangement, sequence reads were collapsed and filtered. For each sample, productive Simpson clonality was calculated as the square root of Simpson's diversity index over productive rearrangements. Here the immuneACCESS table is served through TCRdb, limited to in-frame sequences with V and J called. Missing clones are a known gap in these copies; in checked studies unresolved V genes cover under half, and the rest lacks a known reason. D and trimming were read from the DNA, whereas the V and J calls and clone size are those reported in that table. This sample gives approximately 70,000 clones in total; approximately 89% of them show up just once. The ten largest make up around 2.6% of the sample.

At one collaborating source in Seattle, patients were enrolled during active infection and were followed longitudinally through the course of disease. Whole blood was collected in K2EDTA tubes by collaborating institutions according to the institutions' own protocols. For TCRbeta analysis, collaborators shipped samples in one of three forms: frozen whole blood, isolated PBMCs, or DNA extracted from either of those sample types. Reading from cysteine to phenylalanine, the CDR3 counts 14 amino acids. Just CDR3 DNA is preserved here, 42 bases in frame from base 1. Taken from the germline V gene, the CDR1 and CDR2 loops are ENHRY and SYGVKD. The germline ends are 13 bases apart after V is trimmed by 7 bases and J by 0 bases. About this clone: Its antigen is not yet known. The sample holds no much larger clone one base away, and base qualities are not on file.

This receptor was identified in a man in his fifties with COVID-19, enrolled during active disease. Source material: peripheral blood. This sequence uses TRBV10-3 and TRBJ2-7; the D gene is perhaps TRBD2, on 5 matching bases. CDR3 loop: CAIKRTLSSYEQYF. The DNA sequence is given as TGTGCCATCAAGCGGACTTTAAGCTCCTACGAGCAGTACTTC.